This TCR beta chain was documented in a study of T cells in Graves' hyperthyroidism and ophthalmopathy. Study conclusions and caveats: Ophthalmopathy, which appeared later, was predicted by the model a median approximately 6.7 months before onset. Blood also contained most expanded thyroid clonotypes above 0.001.

About this clonotype: The antigen is undetermined.

With 5 bases removed from V and 2 bases from J, the gap between germline ends came to 10 bases. This CDR3 comprises 13 residues. Germline CDR1 is SGHTA and CDR2 is FQGNSA. Amplification of TCR beta CDR3 regions used RNA as the template. First-round RT-PCR with HTBI primers amplified the TCR CDR3 region. TCRdb fed the multiplex PCR reads into MiXCR, producing one record per CDR3 protein. The sample lists fewer than 600,000 distinct CDR3 sequences, roughly 15% seen once, with 11% to 15% in the top ten. Newly diagnosed hyperthyroidism, duration under 2 months, in patients aged 18 to 65. The PBMCs had their origin in 10 ml of fresh peripheral blood.

The sequence was collected from a woman between 35 and 50 years old with Graves' hyperthyroidism. The sample was blood. The J gene is TRBJ2-7, the V gene TRBV7-2; D tentatively reads TRBD1 or TRBD2 (5 bases each). The CDR3, as DNA: TGTGCCAGCAGCCAAGGGACCACCTACGAGCAGTACTTC. This sequence encodes CASSQGTTYEQYF.